The next 30 T cell receptor beta chains were all read from a single sample in a study of blood T cells in healthy people across ages (dated by TCRdb to 2015 to 2017). The library was prepared using 5' RACE. Sequencing was performed on an Illumina HiSeq 2500. A second roughly 6 to 12 cycle PCR used a sample-barcoded 5' primer and a J-beta primer mix. TCRdb took the public reads, trimmed them with fastp at Q25, ran MiXCR for clone calling and kept in-frame beta chains. Merged by CDR3 protein, the rows form single entries marked with the most common genes and DNA. This sample comprises hundreds of thousands of distinct CDR3 sequences, 20% to 30% of them detected only once. The top ten hold 2.5% to 3.5% of the sample. These sequences were also reported in another study, on T cells of mothers and their children.

Sequenced sample: blood. The source of these receptors is a boy younger than 18 in good health.

The table lists this clonotype with a few counts. This chain connects TRBV9 to TRBJ1-1; D ambiguous. Germline loops: CDR1 SGDLS, CDR2 YYNGEE. Trimming cost V 1 base and J 6 bases, with 10 bases left between them. There are 13 residues in the CDR3. The CDR3 sequence is CASSVSGGAEAFF. The CDR3 DNA follows: TGTGCCAGCAGCGTAAGCGGCGGGGCTGAAGCTTTCTTT.

A few counts support this clonotype. The chain links TRBV7-9 to TRBJ2-4, with no clear D. Germline assignment: CDR1 SEHNR and CDR2 FQNEAQ (reference sequence). The ends were cut back, 5 bases at V and 0 bases at J, with 11 bases in the middle. The CDR3 runs to 15 residues. The CDR3: CASSPLDIAKNIQYF. CDR3 coding DNA: TGTGCCAGCAGCCCCCTCGATATAGCCAAAAACATTCAGTACTTC.

This clonotype was recorded a few times. The chain joins TRBV4-2 to TRBJ1-5; D gene uncertain. The CDR3 sequence is 15 residues long. CDR1 is LGHNA and CDR2 is YNFKEQ in the germline V gene. The V end lost 1 base, the J end lost 3 bases, and 10 bases lay between the germline ends. DNA for the CDR3: TGTGCCAGCAGCCAAGGGCGCCACAACAATCAGCCCCAGCATTTT. Translating it yields CASSQGRHNNQPQHF.

The chain has TRBV9 and TRBJ1-1; the match to TRBD1 covers 8 bases. The CDR3 is 13 amino acids. V trimming: 5 bases; J trimming: 4 bases; junction bases outside the gene matches: 4. Germline V CDR1 and CDR2: SGDLS, YYNGEE. CDR3 coding DNA: TGTGCCAGCAGTGGACAGGGTGCCACTGAAGCTTTCTTT. This encodes CASSGQGATEAFF.

The J gene is TRBJ2-2, the V gene TRBV11-2; 10 bases line up with TRBD1. V lost 6 bases, J lost 7 bases, and 11 bases stayed unmatched. Germline CDR1 SGHAT, CDR2 FQNNGV. The CDR3 has 16 residues. This CDR3 reads CASRAGGTGVVGELFF. CDR3 coding DNA: TGTGCCAGCAGGGCCGGCGGGACAGGGGTGGTCGGGGAGCTGTTTTTT.

The chain recombines TRBV4-2 with TRBJ2-3; possible D gene TRBD2, 7 bases. Germline values: CDR1 LGHNA, CDR2 YNFKEQ. Between the trimmed V and J ends, which lost 1 base and 0 bases, there was a span of 20 bases. The CDR3 runs 19 residues. Here the CDR3 reads CASSQGARGATPSTDTQYF. CDR3 nucleotide sequence: TGTGCCAGCAGCCAAGGCGCACGGGGGGCCACCCCTAGCACAGATACGCAGTATTTT.

The chain employs TRBV5-1 and TRBJ2-3; 10 bases fit TRBD1. The germline CDR1 and CDR2 sequences are SGHRS and YFSETQ. Losses at the gene ends were 1 base for V and 1 base for J; bases not matched to a gene: 9. This CDR3 has 18 residues. CDR3 coding DNA: TGCGCCAGCAGCTTGTACGGTATGGACAGGGGGGGCACAGATACGCAGTATTTT. As protein: CASSLYGMDRGGTDTQYF.

V is TRBV20-1 and J is TRBJ2-7; D may match TRBD1 or TRBD2 (7 bases each). There are 16 residues in the CDR3. The germline gives CDR1 DFQATT, CDR2 SNEGSKA (reference sequence). The V end lost 1 base, the J end lost 1 base, and 17 bases lay between the germline ends. The CDR3 region has the DNA TGCAGTGCTAGAGCGGGGAGGGGACAGACATCCTACGAGCAGTACTTC. Protein product: CSARAGRGQTSYEQYF.

The chain joins TRBV28 to TRBJ1-4; D ambiguous. V lost 2 bases and J lost 3, with 7 bases in between. The CDR3 length is 14 residues. CDR1 and CDR2 from the germline V gene are MDHEN and SYDVKM. The DNA of the CDR3 is TGTGCCAGCAGTTTACGAACTTCTAATGAAAAACTGTTTTTT. Its translation is CASSLRTSNEKLFF.

The chain carries TRBV6-5 and TRBJ2-7; 10 nucleotides line up with TRBD2. J was trimmed by 2 bases and V by 4 bases; bases with no gene match: 5. In germline, CDR1 is MNHEY, CDR2 SVGAGI. This CDR3 region has 15 residues. CDR3 loop: CASSSTSGVTYEQYF. CDR3 DNA: TGTGCCAGCAGTTCTACTAGCGGGGTTACCTACGAGCAGTACTTC.

J is TRBJ1-2 and V is TRBV6-6; tentatively, D is TRBD1 (6 bases). The germline V gene has CDR1 MNHNY and CDR2 SVGAGI (reference sequence). This CDR3 contains 14 residues. V was trimmed by 2 bases and J by 7 bases, leaving 14 bases between them. CDR3 protein: CASSYEAGVGGYTF. The CDR3 DNA reads as TGTGCCAGCAGTTACGAGGCAGGGGTGGGTGGCTACACCTTC.

The chain carries TRBV10-2 and TRBJ2-5; TRBD2 might be the D (5 bases). The assigned J gene may be wrong: the sequence end matches TRBJ2-1 better. The germline V gene encodes CDR1 WSHSY and CDR2 SAAADI. This CDR3 region has 16 residues. The CDR3 DNA is TGCGCCAGCAGCGAGGCCGACCAGAGGGTTTACAATGAGCAGTTCTTC. Its translation: CASSEADQRVYNEQFF.

The chain recombines TRBV14 with TRBJ2-7, with TRBD2 as a possible D gene (6 bases). The DNA end is more similar to TRBJ2-5, so the J call may be wrong. The V gene's germline CDR1 is SGHDN and CDR2 FVKESK. The CDR3 spans 16 residues. The CDR3, as DNA: TGTGCCAGCGCGACGGAGTGGGGGACTTCACGGGAGACCCAGTACTTC. It specifies CASATEWGTSRETQYF.

This clonotype was picked up many times. The V call is TRBV7-9, the J call TRBJ2-5, with D maybe TRBD2 (5 bases). V was cut by 4 bases and J by 1 base, with 10 bases left in between. Germline V gene sequence: CDR1 SEHNR, CDR2 FQNEAQ (reference sequence). The CDR3 totals 14 residues. In DNA form, the CDR3 reads TGTGCCAGCAGCTCTCTAGCCTCCCAAGAGACCCAGTACTTC. The encoded protein is CASSSLASQETQYF.

In its sample, this clonotype was seen a few times. The rearrangement uses TRBV27 and TRBJ1-5; the D is unclear. V lost 3 bases and J lost 7, with 13 bases in between. CDR3 length equals 14 residues. CDR1 is MNHEY, CDR2 SMNVEV, per germline (reference sequence). The CDR3 bases are TGTGCCAGCAGTTTCCACCCCGTACGGCAGCCCCAGCATTTT. It specifies CASSFHPVRQPQHF.

The chain has TRBV10-3 and TRBJ1-2; no clear D gene. This CDR3 contains 16 residues. The ends were cut back, 2 bases at V and 3 bases at J, with 16 bases in the middle. Germline-derived CDR1 and CDR2 are ENHRY and SYGVKD. CDR3 DNA sequence: TGTGCCATCAGTGAGCCCCCATATGCCCTGCACTATGGCTACACCTTC. As protein: CAISEPPYALHYGYTF.

This chain connects TRBV7-9 to TRBJ2-5, with 10 bases identical to TRBD2. The J call is doubtful: the DNA matches TRBJ2-7 better. Germline values: CDR1 SEHNR, CDR2 FQNEAQ (reference sequence). This CDR3 is 16 amino acids long. The CDR3 DNA reads as TGTGCCAGCAGCTTAGGGGCTAGCGGGGGCTCCTACGAGCAGTACTTC. The encoded protein is CASSLGASGGSYEQYF.

This sequence joins TRBV12-3 or TRBV12-4 and TRBJ2-3; a possible D gene is TRBD2 (6 bases). This CDR3 is 12 amino acids long. V lost 7 bases to trimming and J lost 8 bases, with 13 bases between them. CDR3 loop: CASTGDRGTQYF. The CDR3 DNA reads as TGTGCCAGCACGGGGGACCGTGGTACGCAGTATTTT.

The chain recombines TRBV5-1 with TRBJ2-3; D is unclear. The CDR3 is made up of 13 amino acids. Germline CDR1 is SGHRS and CDR2 is YFSETQ. Trimming stripped 3 bases from V and 2 bases from J, with 7 bases between. The CDR3 bases are TGCGCCAGCAGCTCGGACCTCACAGATACGCAGTATTTT. Protein sequence: CASSSDLTDTQYF.

The chain carries TRBV12-3 or TRBV12-4 and TRBJ2-1; 10 bases match TRBD2. The CDR3 has 15 residues. V lost 2 bases and J lost 8; bases outside the gene matches: 6. The CDR3 region is CASSLTSGVGDEQFF. The CDR3, as DNA: TGTGCCAGCAGTTTAACTAGCGGGGTCGGGGATGAGCAGTTCTTC.

The rearrangement uses TRBV6-5 and TRBJ1-1; a weak D match, TRBD1 (5 bases). The CDR3 sequence is 17 residues long. From germline, CDR1 is MNHEY and CDR2 SVGAGI. V lost 0 bases, J lost 1 base, and 15 bases lay in between. The CDR3 nucleotides are TGTGCCAGCAGTTACTCGGGGCTCGGCCCTAGGAACACTGAAGCTTTCTTT. Protein product: CASSYSGLGPRNTEAFF.

The chain uses TRBV27 and TRBJ2-2; D perhaps matches TRBD1 (6 bases). The CDR3 is made up of 12 amino acids. Trimming pared 8 bases from V and 7 bases from J, leaving 11 bases between. Germline assignment: CDR1 MNHEY and CDR2 SMNVEV (reference sequence). CDR3 coding DNA: TGTGCCAGCTCGATGACAGGCGGGGAGCTGTTTTTT. It is translated as CASSMTGGELFF.

This clonotype showed up just a few times. The CDR3 bases are TGTGCGAGCGGGGGGTCCAGCTCCTACGAGCAGTACTTC. Translation: CASGGSSSYEQYF. The chain couples TRBV3-1 to TRBJ2-1; 9 positions agree with TRBD2. The end of the DNA aligns better with TRBJ2-7, so the J call may be wrong. This CDR3 comprises 13 residues. The germline V gene has CDR1 LGHDT and CDR2 YNNKEL (reference sequence).

This clonotype has only a few counts. The chain links TRBV12-3 or TRBV12-4 to TRBJ1-2; 11 nucleotides align to TRBD1. V trimming: 4 bases; J trimming: 4 bases; junction bases outside the gene matches: 11. This CDR3 spans 17 amino acids. CDR3 sequence (DNA): TGTGCCAGCAGTTCCCATTCCGGACAGGGGGCAATCTATGGCTACACCTTC. It yields the protein CASSSHSGQGAIYGYTF.

The rearrangement uses TRBV2 and TRBJ2-7, with 8 bases lining up with TRBD1. Trimming removed 3 bases from V and 5 bases from J; junction bases left unmatched: 6. The germline V gene encodes CDR1 SNHLY and CDR2 FYNNEI. This CDR3 has 14 residues. The chain's CDR3 is CASSDDRGYHEQYF. CDR3 bases: TGTGCCAGCAGTGATGACAGGGGCTACCACGAGCAGTACTTC.

The CDR3 nucleotides are TGTGCCAGCAGCCCGAGGGGGCAGGAGAGCACTGAAGCTTTCTTT. This encodes CASSPRGQESTEAFF. This rearrangement joins TRBV7-9 to TRBJ1-1, with 7 bases that match TRBD1. The CDR3 length is 15 residues. The V segment lost 5 bases and the J segment 4 bases; nucleotides outside the gene matches: 10. Germline V gene data show CDR1 as SEHNR and CDR2 as FQNEAQ (reference sequence).

To note about this clonotype: At one end, the junction sequence differs from germline, possibly due to a read error. The chain combines TRBV28 with TRBJ2-5; the D gene is possibly TRBD1 (5 bases). This CDR3 has 15 amino acids. Looked up from germline, CDR1 is MDHEN and CDR2 is SYDVKM. The CDR3 DNA sequence: TGTGCCAGCAGCCCCGTTAAGGGGATGGGGAATGAGCAGTCCTTC. Translated: CASSPVKGMGNEQSF.

This clonotype was picked up a small number of times. The chain is built from TRBV29-1 and TRBJ2-5, with D hard to call. TRBJ2-1 matches the DNA end more closely, so the J call is doubtful. The CDR3 consists of 13 residues. Germline V lookup: CDR1 SQVTM, CDR2 ANQGSEA. CDR3 loop: CSVDPVEYNEQFF. CDR3 nucleotide sequence: TGCAGCGTTGACCCGGTAGAGTACAATGAGCAGTTCTTC.

The V gene is TRBV19, the J gene TRBJ2-5, with D maybe TRBD2 (6 bases). The J call is in doubt because the DNA end fits TRBJ2-7 better. CDR1 is LNHDA and CDR2 is SQIVND in the germline V gene (reference sequence). There are 12 residues in the CDR3. The CDR3 DNA is TGTGCCAGTAGTATCGGGGGCTACGAGCAGTACTTC. It specifies CASSIGGYEQYF.

The chain has TRBV25-1 and TRBJ2-1; the D gene is possibly TRBD1 (5 bases). Trimming took off 8 bases at V and 10 bases at J, with 12 bases between the two ends. The CDR3 runs 11 residues. CDR1 is MGHDK, CDR2 SYGVNS, per germline. The CDR3: CASAVYREQFF. Written as DNA, the CDR3 is TGTGCCAGCGCCGTTTACAGGGAGCAGTTCTTC.